This T cell receptor beta chain comes out of a study of shared clonotypes between healthy human individuals. Study results and caveats: The sampled material consisted only of blood, and tissue repertoires are likely to differ.

On this clone: What it recognizes is unknown.

Only Caucasian adults living in Nashville, Tennessee served as donors. Replicate PCRs were loaded with approximately 310 ng DNA from unsorted PBMC, 30,000 or so T cell genomes. As handled by the study authors: ImmunoSEQ output held junction-only sequences without quality scores, so filtering differed. Method: immunoSEQ multiplex PCR; TCRdb's copy keeps in-frame clones and lacks some. The V and J calls and clone size were taken over from that table, and D and trimming were inferred from the DNA. The data hold fewer than 650,000 clones, with approximately 80% observed a single time. Trimming removed 1 base at V and 6 bases at J, with 9 bases between. CDR3 length: 13 amino acids. Per the germline V gene, CDR1 is KGHSH and CDR2 is LQKENI.

The chain employs TRBV18 and TRBJ2-5; no clear D. Sequencing input: PBMCs. The clonotype originates from a woman aged 40 to 50 in good health. Some clones in this sample may be carry-over from other donors' samples. Written as DNA, the CDR3 is TGTGCCAGCTCACCACTAGCTAGACAGACCCAGTACTTC. It specifies CASSPLARQTQYF.